This TCR beta chain was identified during a study of Graves' ophthalmopathy and Graves' hyperthyroidism. Amplified material comprised TCR beta CDR3 regions derived from RNA transcripts. The workflow started with a first-round RT-PCR run with HTBI primers and then moved on to a second-round multiplex PCR. TCRdb used MiXCR to reprocess the multiplex PCR reads, holding one entry per CDR3 protein. The table includes about 210,000 distinct CDR3 sequences, 29% detected once. This receptor was taken from a man in his fifties with Graves' ophthalmopathy. The sequencing input was peripheral blood.

CDR3 in amino acids: CASSWDHNSPLHF. The CDR3 DNA sequence: TGTGCCAGCAGTTGGGATCATAATTCACCCCTCCACTTT. The V and J genes are TRBV28 and TRBJ1-6; D uncertain. Trimming shortened V by 4 bases and J by 5 bases, and 6 bases separated the two germline ends. CDR1 and CDR2 (germline): MDHEN, SYDVKM. The CDR3 totals 13 residues.